Reported below is one TCR beta chain. Its antigen is currently unknown. A read error may be the cause here, since a much bigger clone is one base away. This sample is part of a study of blood T cells in healthy people across ages. PCR was performed a second time for about 7 to 11 cycles using a sample-barcoded 5' primer and a J-beta primer mix. In TCRdb, the 5' RACE reads were re-called with MiXCR into one record per CDR3 protein. The sample yields around 710,000 distinct CDR3 sequences, roughly 44% seen once. Study-level results: Correlation between TCR beta diversity and naive T cell percentage was strong.

The junction had 17 bases not matched to a gene; V was cut back by 8 bases and J by 11 bases. Germline V CDR1 and CDR2: SQVTM, ANQGSEA. The CDR3 is made up of 13 amino acids. V and J are TRBV29-1 and TRBJ2-5; the match to TRBD1 covers 7 bases. The sequence was collected from a woman in her sixties in good health. Specimen: blood. CDR3 residues: CSIAPTGVYGQYF. The CDR3 bases are TGCAGCATTGCCCCCACAGGGGTCTACGGGCAGTACTTC.